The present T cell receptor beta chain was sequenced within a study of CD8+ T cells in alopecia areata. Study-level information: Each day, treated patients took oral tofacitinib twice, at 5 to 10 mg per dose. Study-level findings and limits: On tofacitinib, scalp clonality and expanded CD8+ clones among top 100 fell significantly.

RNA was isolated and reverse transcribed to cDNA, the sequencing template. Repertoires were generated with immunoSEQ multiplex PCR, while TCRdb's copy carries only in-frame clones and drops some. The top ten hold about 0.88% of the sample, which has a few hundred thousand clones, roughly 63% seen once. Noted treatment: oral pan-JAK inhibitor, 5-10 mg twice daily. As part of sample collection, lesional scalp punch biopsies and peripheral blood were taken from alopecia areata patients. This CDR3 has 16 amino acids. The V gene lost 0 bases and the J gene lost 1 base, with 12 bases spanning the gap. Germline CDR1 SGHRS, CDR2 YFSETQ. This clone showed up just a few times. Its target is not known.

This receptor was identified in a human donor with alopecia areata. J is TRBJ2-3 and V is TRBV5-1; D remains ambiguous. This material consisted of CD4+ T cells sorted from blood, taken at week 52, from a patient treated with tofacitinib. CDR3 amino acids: CASSLEGEVGTDTQYF. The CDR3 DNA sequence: TGCGCCAGCAGCTTGGAGGGCGAGGTGGGCACAGATACGCAGTATTTT.